The 15 T cell receptor beta chains presented below share a single source sample, sequenced in a study of blood T cell repertoires in COVID-19. Measured with immunoSEQ multiplex PCR; TCRdb has only the in-frame clones, and not every one. Of around 300,000 clones in the sample, around 83% are singletons; the top ten hold around 3%. The sequencing sample was made of peripheral blood. All receptors derive from a man aged 25-40 years with active or convalescent COVID-19.

This clone has only a few counts. The V and J genes are TRBV6-5 and TRBJ1-2; D is ambiguous. The CDR3 runs to 15 residues. Germline V gene data show CDR1 as MNHEY and CDR2 as SVGAGI. V shed 4 bases and J shed 4 bases, with 16 bases lying between them. The CDR3 DNA reads TGTGCCAGCAGTTCCAATCCGACAAGTACCTATGGCTACACCTTC. Protein: CASSSNPTSTYGYTF.

The rearrangement joins TRBV5-4 to TRBJ1-2; a weak D match, TRBD1 (6 bases). The CDR3 contains 15 residues. Germline V gene lookup returns CDR1 SGHNT and CDR2 YYREEE (reference sequence). Trimming cost V 2 bases and J 4 bases, with 15 bases left between them. The CDR3 region has the DNA TGTGCCAGCAGCTTAGATCCCGGGACAATCTATGGCTACACCTTC. This gives the protein CASSLDPGTIYGYTF.

This sequence joins TRBV7-9 and TRBJ1-3; D uncertain. In germline, CDR1 is SEHNR, CDR2 FQNEAQ (reference sequence). The CDR3 is made up of 13 amino acids. V was clipped by 1 base and J by 9 bases, with 10 bases between them. The CDR3 here is CASSLGVGSTIYF. CDR3 DNA sequence: TGTGCCAGCAGCTTAGGGGTTGGGAGCACCATATATTTT.

The V and J genes are TRBV30 and TRBJ1-6; no definite D call. The CDR3 spans 17 residues. The V and J ends lost 2 bases and 0 bases respectively, with 14 bases between them. Germline assignment: CDR1 GTSNPN and CDR2 SVGIG (reference sequence). The CDR3 sequence is CAWSSMGLSSYNSPLHF. CDR3 DNA sequence: TGTGCCTGGAGTTCCATGGGCCTAAGCTCCTATAATTCACCCCTCCACTTT.

This clone was counted a single time. The chain links TRBV7-8 to TRBJ1-1, with no clear D. Deletions cut 2 bases from V and 1 base from J, with 14 bases between. CDR1 SGHVS and CDR2 FQNEAQ come from the germline V gene. The CDR3 is 16 amino acids. CDR3 bases: TGTGCCAGCAGCTTATATAGCTGGCAGAAGAACACTGAAGCTTTCTTT. Protein sequence: CASSLYSWQKNTEAFF.

The genes are TRBV4-3 and TRBJ2-2, with 7 positions matching TRBD2. The CDR3 runs to 16 residues. Trimming cost V 2 bases and J 0 bases; bases outside gene matches: 3. Germline CDR1 is LGHNA and CDR2 is YSLEER. The CDR3 nucleotides read TGCGCCAGCAGCCAACTAGCGGCCGCGAACACCGGGGAGCTGTTTTTT. Encoded protein: CASSQLAAANTGELFF.

The CDR3 sequence is CASSPKQGRGSYEQYF. As DNA, the CDR3 is TGTGCCAGCAGCCCCAAGCAGGGCAGAGGCTCCTACGAGCAGTACTTC. The chain employs TRBV7-9 and TRBJ2-7; D possibly corresponds to TRBD1 (5 bases). This CDR3 region has 16 residues. Per the germline V gene, CDR1 is SEHNR and CDR2 is FQNEAQ (reference sequence). Trimming cost V 5 bases and J 0 bases, with 17 bases left between them.

The chain couples TRBV11-2 to TRBJ1-6; maybe TRBD1 (6 bases). This CDR3 region has 14 residues. The germline V and J ends were trimmed by 3 bases and 5 bases, with 8 bases remaining between them. Germline CDR1 reads SGHAT; CDR2 reads FQNNGV. The CDR3 DNA reads as TGTGCCAGCAGCTTCTCAGGGGATAATTCACCCCTCCACTTT. Amino acid sequence: CASSFSGDNSPLHF.

V gene TRBV3-1 (or the pseudogene TRBV3-2) combines with J gene TRBJ1-5, with 9 bases lining up with TRBD1. V was clipped by 3 bases and J by 3 bases; unmatched bases: 6. The germline V gene has CDR1 LGHDT and CDR2 YNNKEL (reference sequence). This CDR3 comprises 16 residues. CDR3 region: CASSHSDRGHNQPQHF. CDR3 coding DNA: TGTGCCAGCAGCCACTCGGACAGGGGACACAATCAGCCCCAGCATTTT.

The chain couples TRBV24-1 to TRBJ2-1, with TRBD2 matching over 12 bases. Unmatched junction bases numbered 9, after V lost 4 bases and J lost 0 bases. The CDR3 has 19 amino acids. Germline CDR1 KGHDR, CDR2 SFDVKD. The CDR3 DNA sequence: TGTGCCACCAGTGACCCCGGGACTAGCGGGCCTAGCTCCTACAATGAGCAGTTCTTC. It is translated as CATSDPGTSGPSSYNEQFF.

Written as DNA, the CDR3 is TGTGCCAGCAGCACCGCGAGGACAGGGGACCACGAGCAGTACTTC. This sequence encodes CASSTARTGDHEQYF. The chain carries TRBV3-1 (or the pseudogene TRBV3-2) and TRBJ2-7; 9 nucleotides agree with TRBD1. Germline CDR1 reads LGHDT; CDR2 reads YNNKEL (reference sequence). The CDR3 covers 15 residues. Trimming at V came to 5 bases and at J to 5 bases, leaving 10 bases not matched to a gene.

This clone came up once. The CDR3 spells CASSPRGTGASYEQYF. The CDR3 DNA is TGTGCCAGCAGCCCCAGGGGGACAGGGGCCTCCTACGAGCAGTACTTC. The chain is built from TRBV7-6 and TRBJ2-7; 10 bases are shared with TRBD1. Germline CDR1 and CDR2: SGHVS and FNYEAQ. The CDR3 spans 16 residues. The V and J ends lost 5 bases and 0 bases, in that order; junction bases with no gene match: 7.

The rearrangement links TRBV15 to TRBJ1-2; TRBD1 is a possible D gene (5 bases). Germline CDR1 and CDR2: LNHNV and YYDKDF (reference sequence). Trimming took 4 bases from V and 6 from J, leaving 9 bases between them. CDR3 length: 12 amino acids. The CDR3 DNA reads as TGTGCCACCAGCATGACAGTCAATGGCTACACCTTC. Amino acids: CATSMTVNGYTF.

The sample holds one count of this clone. The V call is TRBV29-1, the J call TRBJ2-2; no clear D gene. CDR3 length equals 11 residues. Germline V lookup: CDR1 SQVTM, CDR2 ANQGSEA. Trimming removed 4 bases from V and 4 bases from J, with 4 bases in between. Here the CDR3 reads CSVAFTGELFF. The CDR3, as DNA: TGCAGCGTTGCCTTCACCGGGGAGCTGTTTTTT.

CDR3 residues: CASSLHRGGQPQHF. The CDR3 region has the DNA TGTGCCAGCAGCCTGCACAGGGGAGGCCAGCCCCAGCATTTT. This chain uses TRBV28 with TRBJ1-5; 7 positions agree with TRBD1. This CDR3 comprises 14 residues. Looked up from germline, CDR1 is MDHEN and CDR2 is SYDVKM. V lost 6 bases and J lost 7; bases outside the gene matches: 9.